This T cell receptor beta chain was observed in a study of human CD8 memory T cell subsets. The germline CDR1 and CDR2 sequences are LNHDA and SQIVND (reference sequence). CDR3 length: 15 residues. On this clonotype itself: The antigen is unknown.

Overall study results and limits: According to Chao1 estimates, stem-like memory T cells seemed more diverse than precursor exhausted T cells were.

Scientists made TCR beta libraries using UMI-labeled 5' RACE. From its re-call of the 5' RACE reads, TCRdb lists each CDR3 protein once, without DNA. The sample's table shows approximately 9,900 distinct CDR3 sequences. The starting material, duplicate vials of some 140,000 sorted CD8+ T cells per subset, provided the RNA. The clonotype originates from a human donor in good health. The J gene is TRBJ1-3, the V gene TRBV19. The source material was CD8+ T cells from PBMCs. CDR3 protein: CASSIKRDSGNTIYF.